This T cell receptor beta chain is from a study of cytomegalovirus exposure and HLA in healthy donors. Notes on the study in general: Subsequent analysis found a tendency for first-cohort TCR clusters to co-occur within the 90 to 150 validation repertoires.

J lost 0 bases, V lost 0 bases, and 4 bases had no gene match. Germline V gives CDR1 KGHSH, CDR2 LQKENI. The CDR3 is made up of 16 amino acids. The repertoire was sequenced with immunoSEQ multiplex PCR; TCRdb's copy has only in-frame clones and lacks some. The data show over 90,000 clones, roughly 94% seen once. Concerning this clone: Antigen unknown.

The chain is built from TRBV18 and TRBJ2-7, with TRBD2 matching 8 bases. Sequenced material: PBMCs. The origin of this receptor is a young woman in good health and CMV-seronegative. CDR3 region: CASSPPSGMGSYEQYF. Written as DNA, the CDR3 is TGTGCCAGCTCACCACCTAGCGGGATGGGCTCCTACGAGCAGTACTTC. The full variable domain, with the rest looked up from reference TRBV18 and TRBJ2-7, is NAGVMQNPRHLVRRRGQEARLRCSPMKGHSHVYWYRQLPEEGLKFMVYLQKENIIDESGMPKERFSAEFPKEGPSILRIQQVVRGDSAAYFCASSPPSGMGSYEQYFGPGTRLTVT.